The T cell receptor beta chain described here comes from a study of cytomegalovirus exposure and HLA in healthy donors. Per germline, CDR1 LGHNA and CDR2 YNFKEQ. V was trimmed by 0 bases and J by 4 bases, leaving 10 bases between them. This CDR3 comprises 15 residues. The PCR was carried out with 60 Vbeta primers and 13 Jbeta primers. TCRdb's table, derived via immunoSEQ multiplex PCR, lists solely in-frame clones and lacks some. The sample shows roughly 200,000 clones, 75% to 80% of them seen only once. This clone was recorded at least ten times. Sequencing was performed on PBMCs. The V and J genes are TRBV4-2 and TRBJ2-1; TRBD2 is a possible D gene (5 bases). The clonotype originates from a woman aged 25 to 45 in good health and CMV-seropositive. This CDR3 is CASSQDLLVYNEQFF. The DNA for the CDR3 is TGTGCCAGCAGCCAAGATCTACTAGTGTACAATGAGCAGTTCTTC.